The clone carrying this T cell receptor (beta chain) was observed many times. Stated time point: longitudinal time-point 1 (baseline). The unsorted libraries were made from 2 million PBMCs kept at -80 C. Germline CDR1 and CDR2: MNHEY and SMNVEV (reference sequence). This CDR3 is built from 14 residues. The V gene lost 4 bases and the J gene lost 8 bases, with 17 bases spanning the gap. The data derive from a study of neurological immune-mediated disorders. The authors made cDNA by 5'RACE with 10-nucleotide random UMIs. Over 200 million TCR-beta sequences (from 15-18 subjects) were yielded by each sequencing run. One entry per CDR3 protein, called by TCRdb with MiXCR from the 5' RACE reads. The sample has 50,000 to 70,000 distinct CDR3 sequences; about 10% are singletons.

V is TRBV27 and J is TRBJ1-2; D is unresolved. The material sequenced was PBMCs. The TCR sequence derives from a male donor with HTLV-1-associated myelopathy (HAM/TSP). CDR3 DNA sequence: TGTGCCAGCAGTTCGGGTGGCTTTGCTGGCGGCTACACCTTC. Protein sequence: CASSSGGFAGGYTF.